One and the same sample provided the 32 T cell receptor beta chains below, sequenced in a study of identical twins. MiXCR was run by TCRdb on the 5' RACE reads, yielding one entry per CDR3 protein. The data hold approximately 600,000 distinct CDR3 sequences, with just under 10% observed a single time. These sequences were also reported in another study, on yellow fever vaccine responses in identical twins.

Sequences were obtained from PBMCs. The receptor set was obtained from a woman aged 18-29 years in good health.

This clonotype was seen many times. The V gene is TRBV20-1, the J gene TRBJ2-3, with a tentative D call TRBD1 (6 bases). Looked up from germline, CDR1 is DFQATT and CDR2 is SNEGSKA (reference sequence). Trimming took 6 bases from V and 11 from J, leaving 12 bases between them. The CDR3 covers 10 residues. CDR3 region: CSATGRGQYF. The CDR3, as DNA: TGCAGTGCCACAGGGCGCGGGCAGTATTTT.

A few counts support this clonotype. DNA for the CDR3: TGTGCCAGCAGCCAAGAAAAACAGCCAGACTACTATGGCTACACCTTC. It is translated as CASSQEKQPDYYGYTF. The V and J genes are TRBV3-1 and TRBJ1-2; D ambiguous. Germline CDR1 is LGHDT and CDR2 is YNNKEL (reference sequence). This CDR3 region has 16 residues. Trimming removed 0 bases from V and 3 bases from J, with 14 bases in between.

The CDR3 DNA sequence: TGTGCCAGCAGTGTGTTGGAGACCCAGTACTTC. Protein sequence: CASSVLETQYF. The rearrangement links TRBV2 to TRBJ2-5; D is unresolved. This CDR3 is 11 amino acids long. Germline V CDR1 and CDR2: SNHLY, FYNNEI. The ends were cut back, 4 bases at V and 5 bases at J, with 5 bases in the middle.

The V and J genes are TRBV29-1 and TRBJ1-1, with a weak D call TRBD1 (5 bases). The germline V gene has CDR1 SQVTM and CDR2 ANQGSEA. The V and J ends lost 4 bases and 3 bases respectively, with 9 bases between them. The CDR3 loop spans 12 amino acids. CDR3 nucleotide sequence: TGCAGCGTTGGGGAGGGGCACACTGAAGCTTTCTTT. Protein product: CSVGEGHTEAFF.

This clonotype appeared many times. The chain is built from TRBV12-3 or TRBV12-4 and TRBJ1-6; the D is unclear. The CDR3 extends over 12 amino acids. The V end lost 6 bases, the J end lost 12 bases, and 12 bases lay between the germline ends. In nucleotides, the CDR3 is TGTGCCAGCAGAGCTAGTTTGCTACCCCTCCACTTT. Protein sequence: CASRASLLPLHF.

The sample holds a few counts of this clonotype. This sequence joins TRBV5-1 and TRBJ1-5; possible D gene TRBD1, 6 bases. V was trimmed by 7 bases and J by 2 bases, leaving 13 bases between them. This CDR3 spans 14 amino acids. Germline CDR1 is SGHRS and CDR2 is YFSETQ. The DNA of the CDR3 is TGCGCCAGCGCCGAGGGGGGGGGCAATCAGCCCCAGCATTTT. This codes for CASAEGGGNQPQHF.

This clonotype turned up a few times. The V gene is TRBV29-1, the J gene TRBJ2-1, with TRBD2 as a possible D gene (7 bases). Germline loops: CDR1 SQVTM, CDR2 ANQGSEA. The V gene lost 7 bases and the J gene lost 9 bases, with 13 bases spanning the gap. The CDR3 has 11 residues. Here the CDR3 reads CSALRGREQFF. The CDR3, as DNA: TGCAGCGCCTTGCGGGGGCGTGAGCAGTTCTTC.

This clonotype was seen only a few times. The chain employs TRBV7-9 and TRBJ1-1; a weak D match, TRBD1 (5 bases). This CDR3 is built from 13 residues. The germline gives CDR1 SEHNR, CDR2 FQNEAQ (reference sequence). Trimming stripped 7 bases from V and 5 bases from J, with 14 bases between. CDR3 residues: CASTKAGGTEAFF. The CDR3 DNA reads as TGTGCCAGCACCAAGGCCGGGGGAACTGAAGCTTTCTTT. Together with reference TRBV7-9 and TRBJ1-1, the CDR3 gives the full variable domain: DTGVSQNPRHKITKRGQNVTFRCDPISEHNRLYWYRQTLGQGPEFLTYFQNEAQLEKSRLLSDRFSAERPKGSFSTLEIQRTEQGDSAMYLCASTKAGGTEAFFGQGTRLTVV.

The chain carries TRBV9 and TRBJ2-3; 10 bases match TRBD1. With 4 bases clipped from V and 5 bases from J, the junction kept 7 bases outside the gene matches. Germline V gene sequence: CDR1 SGDLS, CDR2 YYNGEE. The CDR3 has 15 residues. This chain's CDR3 is CASSPWTGGGDTQYF. The CDR3, as DNA: TGTGCCAGCAGCCCATGGACAGGGGGTGGAGATACGCAGTATTTT.

This clonotype came up many times. The chain uses TRBV4-3 and TRBJ2-5; TRBD2 might be the D (5 bases). Between the trimmed V and J ends, which lost 1 base and 0 bases, there was a span of 12 bases. CDR3 length: 16 amino acids. Germline V CDR1 and CDR2: LGHNA, YSLEER. CDR3 region: CASSQVSSPHQETQYF. The CDR3 nucleotides are TGCGCCAGCAGCCAAGTGTCTAGCCCTCACCAAGAGACCCAGTACTTC.

This chain joins TRBV20-1 and TRBJ2-3, with D perhaps TRBD2 (6 bases). CDR3 length equals 15 residues. The V gene's germline CDR1 is DFQATT and CDR2 SNEGSKA (reference sequence). With 2 bases removed from V and 0 bases from J, the gap between germline ends came to 12 bases. This chain's CDR3 is CSARRLGSSTDTQYF. CDR3 nucleotide sequence: TGCAGTGCTAGACGGCTCGGGAGCAGCACAGATACGCAGTATTTT.

This clonotype was recorded many times. The chain uses TRBV7-9 and TRBJ2-1; TRBD2 aligns across 9 bases. CDR3 length: 15 residues. Germline CDR1 and CDR2: SEHNR and FQNEAQ (reference sequence). V trimming: 0 bases; J trimming: 6 bases; junction bases outside the gene matches: 3. This CDR3 reads CASSLAAGGANEQFF. In DNA, the CDR3 is TGTGCCAGCAGCTTAGCGGCGGGAGGGGCCAATGAGCAGTTCTTC.

This clonotype was observed many times. The CDR3 loop is CASRDDRGQSQPQHF. As DNA, the CDR3 is TGTGCCAGCAGGGATGACAGGGGGCAGAGTCAGCCCCAGCATTTT. The genes are TRBV12-3 or TRBV12-4 and TRBJ1-5, with TRBD1 matching over 10 bases. V was pared by 6 bases and J by 6 bases, with 8 bases of the junction left unmatched. The CDR3 totals 15 residues.

This clonotype appeared many times. The chain joins TRBV7-2 to TRBJ2-5; 7 bases line up with TRBD2. The CDR3 totals 14 residues. Looked up from germline, CDR1 is SGHTA and CDR2 is FQGNSA. Trimming removed 3 bases from V and 4 bases from J; junction bases left unmatched: 5. The CDR3 spells CASSFLTGGETQYF. CDR3 DNA sequence: TGTGCCAGCAGCTTTCTCACGGGAGGAGAGACCCAGTACTTC.

This clonotype has only a few counts. The chain uses TRBV7-2 and TRBJ2-3, with TRBD2 matching over 8 bases. V shed 0 bases, J shed 6 bases, and the junction held 8 bases outside the gene matches. The length of the CDR3 is 16 residues. Germline lookup yields CDR1 SGHTA and CDR2 FQGNSA. The CDR3 DNA reads TGTGCCAGCAGCTTAGCTCGCGGGGGGTTTTTGGATACGCAGTATTTT. As protein: CASSLARGGFLDTQYF.

This clonotype was detected many times. The chain uses TRBV15 and TRBJ2-1; tentative D call: TRBD2 (6 bases). CDR1 is LNHNV and CDR2 is YYDKDF in the germline V gene (reference sequence). The length of the CDR3 is 15 residues. Trimming stripped 1 base from V and 9 bases from J, with 16 bases between. The CDR3 loop is CATSRGDFGNSEQFF. CDR3 in DNA: TGTGCCACCAGCAGAGGGGACTTTGGGAATAGTGAGCAGTTCTTC.

This clonotype was picked up many times. The chain combines TRBV6-5 with TRBJ2-3, with D maybe TRBD1 (6 bases). This CDR3 has 14 amino acids. CDR1 and CDR2 from the germline V gene are MNHEY and SVGAGI. Trimming cost V 4 bases and J 2 bases, with 10 bases left between them. The CDR3 bases are TGTGCCAGCAGTTTAAGACAGGTCACAGATACGCAGTATTTT. Translating gives CASSLRQVTDTQYF.

J is TRBJ2-7 and V is TRBV6-5; TRBD1 matches 9 bases. Germline V gene lookup returns CDR1 MNHEY and CDR2 SVGAGI. With V trimmed by 0 bases and J by 2 bases, 8 bases remained unmatched. This CDR3 comprises 17 residues. The CDR3 loop is CASSYSLTGTGTYEQYF. CDR3 in DNA: TGTGCCAGCAGTTACTCCCTAACCGGGACAGGGACCTACGAGCAGTACTTC.

This clonotype was observed a handful of times. The genes are TRBV11-2 and TRBJ2-3, with D possibly being TRBD1 (6 bases). V dropped 2 bases and J dropped 0 bases, with 12 bases sitting between them. The CDR3 has 16 amino acids. Germline V gene lookup returns CDR1 SGHAT and CDR2 FQNNGV. CDR3 in DNA: TGTGCCAGCAGCTTACCTCGGGACACGAGCACAGATACGCAGTATTTT. Protein sequence: CASSLPRDTSTDTQYF.

This clonotype was seen a handful of times. The rearrangement uses TRBV7-9 and TRBJ1-1; 7 bases fit TRBD1. The CDR3 spans 13 residues. CDR1 is SEHNR and CDR2 is FQNEAQ in the germline V gene (reference sequence). V lost 6 bases, J lost 5 bases, and 6 bases stayed unmatched. CDR3 residues: CASSRGGGTEAFF. The CDR3 DNA follows: TGTGCCAGCAGTCGAGGGGGCGGGACTGAAGCTTTCTTT.

This chain links TRBV12-3 or TRBV12-4 with TRBJ2-1; 11 bases are a match to TRBD1. CDR3 length equals 16 residues. Trimming at V came to 1 base and at J to 9 bases, leaving 8 bases not matched to a gene. The CDR3 protein is CASSLGTGGDSTEQFF. DNA of the CDR3: TGTGCCAGCAGTTTAGGGACAGGGGGCGATTCCACTGAGCAGTTCTTC.

This clonotype was found a few times. The junction differs from germline at one of its ends, possibly a read error. The gene calls are TRBV25-1 and TRBJ2-7, with D perhaps TRBD2 (5 bases). The CDR3 is 11 amino acids. Germline loops: CDR1 MGHDK, CDR2 SYGVNS. This CDR3 is CASSEKADLDF. The CDR3 nucleotides read TGTGCCAGCAGTGAAAAAGCGGACTTGGACTTC.

V usage is TRBV7-9 and J usage is TRBJ2-2; 10 nucleotides align to TRBD2. The V and J ends lost 5 bases and 3 bases, in that order; junction bases with no gene match: 6. The CDR3 covers 16 residues. CDR1 and CDR2 (germline): SEHNR, FQNEAQ (reference sequence). The CDR3 nucleotides are TGTGCCAGCAGCACTCCGGGACTAGCGTACACCGGGGAGCTGTTTTTT. Translated: CASSTPGLAYTGELFF.

There are many counts of this clonotype. V gene TRBV4-3 combines with J gene TRBJ2-2; D possibly corresponds to TRBD2 (6 bases). The CDR3 loop spans 15 amino acids. The V end was cut by 0 bases, the J end by 6 bases, with 11 bases between. Germline lookup yields CDR1 LGHNA and CDR2 YSLEER. The DNA of the CDR3 is TGCGCCAGCAGCCAAGAGACACTAGCCTCCGGGGAGCTGTTTTTT. This translates into CASSQETLASGELFF.

The chain links TRBV5-6 to TRBJ2-6, with no clear D. The CDR3 length is 16 residues. V was pared by 4 bases and J by 2 bases, with 13 bases between. CDR1 SGHDT and CDR2 YYEEEE come from the germline V gene. The CDR3 reads CASSPEGRTGANVLTF. Here the CDR3 DNA reads TGTGCCAGCAGCCCCGAAGGCAGGACTGGGGCCAACGTCCTGACTTTC.

This clonotype showed up just a few times. The CDR3 spells CASSFSGTGGIRDTQYF. In nucleotides, the CDR3 is TGCGCCAGCAGCTTCTCCGGGACAGGGGGCATCAGAGATACGCAGTATTTT. The chain recombines TRBV5-1 with TRBJ2-3; 12 bases align to TRBD1. V trimming: 2 bases; J trimming: 5 bases; junction bases outside the gene matches: 9. This CDR3 is 17 amino acids long. Germline lookup yields CDR1 SGHRS and CDR2 YFSETQ.

The table lists this clonotype with many counts. The chain uses TRBV15 and TRBJ1-1; D not certain. The CDR3 totals 15 residues. CDR1 LNHNV and CDR2 YYDKDF come from the germline V gene (reference sequence). The V gene lost 0 bases and the J gene lost 3 bases, with 11 bases spanning the gap. In DNA, the CDR3 is TGTGCCACCAGCAGAGACCCCGTCCCAGACACTGAAGCTTTCTTT. It specifies CATSRDPVPDTEAFF.

The sample holds many counts of this clonotype. The V call is TRBV4-3, the J call TRBJ2-7, with TRBD1 as a possible D gene (6 bases). There are 14 residues in the CDR3. Trimming took off 3 bases at V and 5 bases at J, with 14 bases between the two ends. CDR1 is LGHNA and CDR2 is YSLEER in the germline V gene. In nucleotides, the CDR3 is TGCGCCAGCAGCCATCTCCTACAGGGCAACGAGCAGTACTTC. Residues: CASSHLLQGNEQYF.

The sample holds many counts of this clonotype. The chain employs TRBV12-3 or TRBV12-4 and TRBJ2-1; TRBD1 aligns across 10 bases. This CDR3 region has 20 residues. Unmatched junction bases numbered 15, after V lost 4 bases and J lost 0 bases. The chain's CDR3 is CASSSRRDRGPKSSYNEQFF. CDR3 coding DNA: TGTGCCAGCAGTTCCCGAAGAGACAGGGGGCCCAAAAGCTCCTACAATGAGCAGTTCTTC.

This clonotype was recorded at least ten times. This sequence joins TRBV2 and TRBJ2-1, with 8 bases lining up with TRBD2. The CDR3 consists of 18 residues. Germline V CDR1 and CDR2: SNHLY, FYNNEI. V was pared by 6 bases and J by 5 bases, with 18 bases of the junction left unmatched. In nucleotides, the CDR3 is TGTGCCAGCAGCCTCTCCCCCCTGACTAGCGAGAGTAACAATGAGCAGTTCTTC. It specifies CASSLSPLTSESNNEQFF.

The rearrangement joins TRBV12-3 or TRBV12-4 to TRBJ1-2, with 8 bases fitting TRBD1. V was pared by 6 bases and J by 6 bases, with 15 bases of the junction left unmatched. The CDR3 covers 16 residues. The CDR3 DNA reads as TGTGCCAGCAGCGGGGGAGGGGGACAGGTTTTCCATGGCTACACCTTC. Amino acids: CASSGGGGQVFHGYTF.

The chain links TRBV20-1 to TRBJ2-1; 10 nucleotides line up with TRBD2. This CDR3 spans 15 amino acids. The junction had 8 bases not matched to a gene; V was cut back by 1 base and J by 8 bases. Germline CDR1 DFQATT, CDR2 SNEGSKA (reference sequence). As DNA, the CDR3 is TGCAGTGCTAGAGCCCGAGCGGGAGGGCAAGATGAGCAGTTCTTC. As protein: CSARARAGGQDEQFF.